Presented here are 13 T cell receptor beta chains from one specimen sequenced in a study of CD8 T cells in Susac syndrome. It was with random hexamers that roughly 0.5 to 1 ug RNA was reverse transcribed. TCRdb reprocessed the immunoSEQ multiplex PCR reads via MiXCR and lists one record per CDR3 protein. The sample has more than 150,000 distinct CDR3 sequences, about 95% seen once; the top ten hold 0.15%. Specimen: CD8+ T cells from PBMCs. These receptors all come from a human donor with multiple sclerosis.

The chain couples TRBV6-5 to TRBJ1-2, with 9 positions matching TRBD1. V dropped 4 bases and J dropped 0; count of bases not matched to a gene: 9. CDR1 MNHEY and CDR2 SVGAGI come from the germline V gene. The CDR3 sequence is 17 residues long. The CDR3 sequence: CASSFRDRASTNYGYTF. In DNA, the CDR3 is TGTGCCAGCAGTTTCCGGGACAGGGCCTCCACTAACTATGGCTACACCTTC.

V gene TRBV30 combines with J gene TRBJ1-5; no firm D call. Trimming took 0 bases from V and 5 from J, leaving 11 bases between them. This CDR3 spans 14 amino acids. Germline V lookup: CDR1 GTSNPN, CDR2 SVGIG (reference sequence). CDR3 region: CAWSVPLGDQPQHF. CDR3 bases: TGTGCCTGGAGTGTACCCCTTGGGGATCAGCCCCAGCATTTT.

The chain links TRBV29-1 to TRBJ2-1; D not certain. Germline CDR1 SQVTM, CDR2 ANQGSEA. This CDR3 is built from 11 residues. Trimming removed 0 bases from V and 15 bases from J, with 12 bases in between. CDR3 sequence reads: CSVEDSKGPFF. CDR3 DNA: TGCAGCGTTGAAGATAGTAAAGGGCCGTTCTTC.

This chain connects TRBV29-1 to TRBJ2-1, with TRBD1 identical over 8 bases. The germline CDR1 and CDR2 sequences are SQVTM and ANQGSEA. With V trimmed by 0 bases and J by 9 bases, 16 bases remained unmatched. This CDR3 is built from 17 residues. In DNA, the CDR3 is TGCAGCGTTGAAGATGGGGACCAGGGGGCTACGTGGGGTGAGCAGTTCTTC. Translation: CSVEDGDQGATWGEQFF.

V is TRBV9 and J is TRBJ1-6; D is undetermined. Germline V gives CDR1 SGDLS, CDR2 YYNGEE. Trimming removed 2 bases from V and 4 bases from J, with 7 bases in between. The CDR3 length is 14 residues. CDR3 loop: CASSVDGYNSPLHF. The CDR3 DNA sequence: TGTGCCAGCAGCGTGGACGGATATAATTCACCCCTCCACTTT.

In this sample, this clonotype turned up a few times. This chain links TRBV9 with TRBJ2-1; D gene unclear. The CDR3 is 13 amino acids. Trimming left V 4 bases short and J 6 bases short, with 11 bases between. Germline V gene sequence: CDR1 SGDLS, CDR2 YYNGEE. The CDR3: CASSISSGNEQFF. CDR3 nucleotides: TGTGCCAGCAGCATAAGCTCGGGCAATGAGCAGTTCTTC.

The chain links TRBV2 to TRBJ2-3; 14 nucleotides line up with TRBD2. The CDR3 loop spans 17 amino acids. CDR1 SNHLY and CDR2 FYNNEI come from the germline V gene. V lost 1 base and J lost 4; bases outside the gene matches: 4. The DNA for the CDR3 is TGTGCCAGCAGTGAAGGGGGGACTAGCGGGGGCCCAGATACGCAGTATTTT. Translation gives CASSEGGTSGGPDTQYF.

The V and J genes are TRBV7-8 and TRBJ1-2; no reliable D call. Germline V CDR1 and CDR2: SGHVS, FQNEAQ. This CDR3 comprises 14 residues. Trimming removed 4 bases at V and 11 bases at J, with 20 bases between. CDR3 residues: CASSSAGAKNGYTF. In nucleotides, the CDR3 is TGTGCCAGCAGCTCCGCAGGCGCCAAAAACGGGTACACCTTC.

The CDR3 protein is CSARDIAGGPRSYNEQFF. CDR3 in DNA: TGCAGTGCTAGAGATATAGCGGGGGGGCCGCGATCCTACAATGAGCAGTTCTTC. The chain combines TRBV20-1 with TRBJ2-1, with 11 bases matching TRBD2. With V trimmed by 0 bases and J by 1 base, 8 bases remained unmatched. In germline, CDR1 is DFQATT, CDR2 SNEGSKA (reference sequence). The CDR3 length is 18 residues.

This chain links TRBV30 with TRBJ2-6; 7 bases align to TRBD1. The CDR3 contains 14 residues. Germline CDR1 and CDR2: GTSNPN and SVGIG (reference sequence). V was clipped by 5 bases and J by 4 bases; unmatched bases: 5. The CDR3 reads CAWDTGAGANVLTF. CDR3 nucleotides: TGTGCCTGGGATACAGGGGCCGGGGCCAACGTCCTGACTTTC.

This rearrangement joins TRBV10-3 to TRBJ1-4, with 7 bases aligning to TRBD1. The germline V gene has CDR1 ENHRY and CDR2 SYGVKD. CDR3 length equals 12 residues. The ends lost 9 bases at V and 8 bases at J; junction bases unmatched: 6. CDR3 DNA sequence: TGTGCCATTACAGGGGTCTACGAAAAACTGTTTTTT. It encodes CAITGVYEKLFF.

This clonotype was observed a few times. V gene TRBV7-9 combines with J gene TRBJ2-1, with D unclear. Germline V CDR1 and CDR2: SEHNR, FQNEAQ (reference sequence). Trimming removed 1 base at V and 8 bases at J, with 6 bases between. CDR3 length equals 12 residues. The CDR3, as DNA: TGTGCCAGCAGCTTAGGCCCTGATGAGCAGTTCTTC. It is translated as CASSLGPDEQFF.

V usage is TRBV3-1 and J usage is TRBJ1-1, with 7 nucleotides matching TRBD1. Trimming at V came to 8 bases and at J to 5 bases, leaving 8 bases not matched to a gene. Germline V gives CDR1 LGHDT, CDR2 YNNKEL (reference sequence). This CDR3 has 13 residues. The CDR3 region has the DNA TGTGCCAGCGCCAGGGGGTCGGGGACTGAAGCTTTCTTT. Amino acid sequence: CASARGSGTEAFF.